Listed below are T cell receptor beta chains from one sample, sequenced in a study of blood T cell repertoires in COVID-19. Measured with immunoSEQ multiplex PCR; TCRdb has only the in-frame clones, and not every one. The data hold about 140,000 clones, with around 73% observed a single time. Material for sequencing was peripheral blood. These receptors were taken from a man in his fifties or sixties who had recovered from COVID-19. Both conserved end residues are part of each CDR3. The order of the fields is D gene, J gene, clone size, V gene, CDR3 DNA, CDR3 protein. The D gene is left open where the match is weak. Size tells how often a clone was seen (once, few, many) or the class of an expanded clone, and some rows leave it out.

>TRBD2|TRBJ2-1|NA|TRBV29-1
TGCAGCGTTGTTGCATTGGGGGGGATAAAGACCTACAATGAGCAGTTCTTC
CSVVALGGIKTYNEQFF
>NA|TRBJ1-3|few|TRBV6-6
TGTGCCAGCAGTTACGGGGCTAGCTCTGGAAACACCATATATTTT
CASSYGASSGNTIYF
>NA|TRBJ1-2|NA|TRBV20-1
TGCAGTGCCACAGGGTCCTATGGCTACACCTTC
CSATGSYGYTF
>NA|TRBJ1-5|NA|TRBV5-6
TGTGCCAGCAGCTTCAGGGGCGGCAATCAGCCCCAGCATTTT
CASSFRGGNQPQHF
>TRBD1|TRBJ2-2|NA|TRBV7-9
TGTGCCAGCAGCTTAGTGGCAGGGGGAACCGGGGAGCTGTTTTTT
CASSLVAGGTGELFF
>NA|TRBJ1-2|NA|TRBV6-2/TRBV6-3
TGTGCCAGCGGCCCATCGGGGGGCGGAAGCGGCTACACCTTC
CASGPSGGGSGYTF
>TRBD1|TRBJ1-5|NA|TRBV7-9
TGTGCCAGCAGTACAGATCTAGGACAGGCTGTGGGTGAGCCCCAGCATTTT
CASSTDLGQAVGEPQHF
>NA|TRBJ1-1|NA|TRBV6-5
TGTGCCAGCGTTCAGAACACTGAAGCTTTCTTT
CASVQNTEAFF
>NA|TRBJ1-4|NA|TRBV19
TGTGCCAGTAGTCCGCCAGGAGAAAAACTGTTTTTT
CASSPPGEKLFF
>NA|TRBJ1-6|NA|TRBV5-1
TGCGCCAGCAGCGGGGAGAATTCACCCCTCCACTTT
CASSGENSPLHF
>NA|TRBJ2-7|few|TRBV5-1
TGCGCCAGCAGCTTGGAGGCAGCACAGGGCTACGAGCAGTACTTC
CASSLEAAQGYEQYF
>NA|TRBJ2-1|NA|TRBV6-5
TGTGCCAGCAGTTACGGGGCTGGGGTGCGGAATGAGCAGTTCTTC
CASSYGAGVRNEQFF
>TRBD1|TRBJ2-3|NA|TRBV30
TGTGCCTGGTCGTTGACAGGGGCCACAGGGGATACGCAGTATTTT
CAWSLTGATGDTQYF
>NA|TRBJ1-2|NA|TRBV3-1/TRBV3-2
TGTGCCAGCTCCGGGGTAGGGACTTCTGGCTACACCTTC
CASSGVGTSGYTF
>NA|TRBJ1-3|NA|TRBV28
TGTGCCAGCATAGGGAGCTCTGGAAACACCATATATTTT
CASIGSSGNTIYF
>TRBD2|TRBJ2-1|once|TRBV6-6
TGTGCCAGCAGACGACTAGCGGGGGGGTACAATGAGCAGTTCTTC
CASRRLAGGYNEQFF
>NA|TRBJ2-1|NA|TRBV18
TGTGCCAGCTCATGGAGGGAGAAGGAAAGTGAGCAGTTCTTC
CASSWREKESEQFF
>TRBD1|TRBJ1-4|once|TRBV28
TGTGCCAGCAGCCTACGGGATTGGGGACAGGGGAATGAAAAACTGTTTTTT
CASSLRDWGQGNEKLFF
>TRBD1|TRBJ2-3|once|TRBV4-2
TGTGCCAGCAGATCGGGACAGGGGGCCGGGGGTACGCAGTATTTT
CASRSGQGAGGTQYF
>TRBD2|TRBJ2-5|NA|TRBV9
TGTGCCAGCAGCGTAGCTCCTAGCGGGGATGGTTCAGAGACCCAGTACTTC
CASSVAPSGDGSETQYF
>NA|TRBJ1-6|NA|TRBV5-6
TGTGCCAGCAGCCCTAAAAGCTCCTATAATTCACCCCTCCACTTT
CASSPKSSYNSPLHF
>NA|TRBJ2-5|NA|TRBV5-5
TGTGCCAGCAGCCTAGACAGGGGAGGGGAGACCCAGTACTTC
CASSLDRGGETQYF
>TRBD2|TRBJ2-5|NA|TRBV9
TGTGCCAGCAGCGCGGACGGGAGGCGGCCAGAGACCCAGTACTTC
CASSADGRRPETQYF
>NA|TRBJ1-3|once|TRBV19
TGTGCCAGTAGTATAGAGGCCAACACCATATATTTT
CASSIEANTIYF
>TRBD1|TRBJ2-6|NA|TRBV6-2/TRBV6-3
TGTGCCAGCAGTTACCCTAAGAGACAGGGGGCGCGAGGGGCCAACGTCCTGACTTTC
CASSYPKRQGARGANVLTF
>NA|TRBJ1-2|NA|TRBV6-5
TGTGCCAGCAGAGGGGGGGCAGGCGGCTACACCTTC
CASRGGAGGYTF
>TRBD2|TRBJ2-7|NA|TRBV19
TGTGCCAGTAGTATAGGGGGACTAGCGGGAATCTACGAGCAGTACTTC
CASSIGGLAGIYEQYF
>NA|TRBJ1-4|once|TRBV15
TGTGCCACCAGCAGAGGCGGGACCTCCGGTGAAAAACTGTTTTTT
CATSRGGTSGEKLFF
>NA|TRBJ1-5|once|TRBV19
TGTGCCAGTAGTATAAGAGAGAGCGGGCCCCAGCATTTT
CASSIRESGPQHF
>NA|TRBJ2-1|NA|TRBV15
TGTGCCACCAGCATGTCACTAGCCGGCCCCGGGAATGAGCAGTTCTTC
CATSMSLAGPGNEQFF
>TRBD1|TRBJ2-1|once|TRBV5-5
TGTGCCAGCAGTGGGGTGGACAGGACCTACAATGAGCAGTTCTTC
CASSGVDRTYNEQFF
>TRBD2|TRBJ2-1|once|TRBV19
TGTGCCAGTAGCACTAGCGGCTACAATGAGCAGTTCTTC
CASSTSGYNEQFF
>NA|TRBJ1-5|few|TRBV2
TGTGCCAGCAGTGATTCGGGGCGGGAGGATCAGCCCCAGCATTTT
CASSDSGREDQPQHF
>NA|TRBJ1-4|NA|TRBV28
TGTGCCAGCAGCCCCCTCTATGAAAAACTGTTTTTT
CASSPLYEKLFF
>NA|TRBJ2-5|once|TRBV4-2
TGTGCCAGCAGCCAAGCCTCAGGGGCGGAAGAGACCCAGTACTTC
CASSQASGAEETQYF
>TRBD2|TRBJ2-5|NA|TRBV5-6
TGTGCCAGCAGCTGGACTAGCGGGGCTTGGGAGACCCAGTACTTC
CASSWTSGAWETQYF
>TRBD2|TRBJ2-7|many|TRBV5-4
TGTGCCAGCAGCTCCCTTGGTAGCGGGGGAACCTACGAGCAGTACTTC
CASSSLGSGGTYEQYF
>TRBD1|TRBJ1-4|NA|TRBV29-1
TGCAGCGTTGGGGGACAGGGTAATGAAAAACTGTTTTTT
CSVGGQGNEKLFF
>NA|TRBJ1-4|NA|TRBV6-4
TGTGCCAGCAGTGCCGGACACGCAACTAATGAAAAACTGTTTTTT
CASSAGHATNEKLFF
>TRBD2|TRBJ2-2|NA|TRBV27
TGTGCCAGCAGTTTAATGGGACTAGCGGGAGCTCTGGACACCGGGGAGCTGTTTTTT
CASSLMGLAGALDTGELFF
>TRBD1|TRBJ1-2|NA|TRBV7-2
TGTGCCAGCAGCCCTCGGCAGGGGGCGGACTATGGCTACACCTTC
CASSPRQGADYGYTF
>TRBD1|TRBJ2-1|NA|TRBV27
TGTGCCAGCATCCTGACAGGGAGCGCCTACAATGAGCAGTTCTTC
CASILTGSAYNEQFF